The present entry profiles one TCR beta chain with its context. Under the authors' procedure: Nucleated cell number was recorded as an estimate derived from reference gene primer amplification. Using immunoSEQ multiplex PCR, the repertoire was profiled, and TCRdb retains in-frame clones only, with some absent. The DNA was the basis for D and trimming; V, J and clone size are from that table. The repertoire includes 55,000 to 80,000 clones, over 80% of them detected once, and about 18% sits in the top ten. This sample was taken from a study of blood T cell repertoires in COVID-19. The ends lost 5 bases at V and 4 bases at J; junction bases unmatched: 6. The CDR3 spans 14 residues. Germline V CDR1 and CDR2: WNHNN, SYGVQD (reference sequence).

This receptor was taken from a woman aged 80 or over with acute or convalescent COVID-19. Specimen: peripheral blood. The V and J genes are TRBV10-1 and TRBJ1-1; 8 bases fit TRBD1. The chain's CDR3 is CASSFQGAGTEAFF. The CDR3 bases are TGCGCCAGCAGTTTTCAGGGGGCTGGCACTGAAGCTTTCTTT.